The 27 T cell receptor beta chains given below trace back to one sample, sequenced in a study of T cells expressing NK-cell markers. TCRdb re-called the 5' RACE reads and gives one entry per CDR3 protein, without DNA. The sample's table shows 400,000 to 550,000 distinct CDR3 sequences. The sample comprised blood T cells: a sorted CD56 or NKG2C T cell subset, CD4+ or CD8+ T cells, or bulk PBMC T cells (not recorded which). These receptors all come from a woman aged 18 to 75 in good health.

The chain is built from TRBV7-2 and TRBJ2-7; TCRdb designates TRBD2, a call that cannot be tested without DNA. Germline lookup yields CDR1 SGHTA and CDR2 FQGNSA. This CDR3 is 14 amino acids long. The CDR3 spells CASSLGAGPYEQYF. Using reference TRBV7-2 and TRBJ2-7 for the parts outside the CDR3, the full variable domain is GAGVSQSPSNKVTEKGKDVELRCDPISGHTALYWYRQSLGQGLEFLIYFQGNSAPDKSGLPSDRFSAERTGGSVSTLTIQRTQQEDSAVYLCASSLGAGPYEQYFGPGTRLTVT.

V and J are TRBV12-3 or TRBV12-4 and TRBJ1-1; TCRdb lists TRBD1, though no DNA is available to test this call. This CDR3 spans 15 amino acids. The CDR3 sequence is CASSASLTGNYEAFF.

J is TRBJ1-1 and V is TRBV19. Germline V gene sequence: CDR1 LNHDA, CDR2 SQIVND (reference sequence). CDR3 size: 12 residues. The CDR3 sequence is CASRSKNTEAFF.

This chain links TRBV7-9 with TRBJ1-2; the TCRdb call, TRBD1, lacks DNA for checking. CDR1 is SEHNR and CDR2 is FQNEAQ in the germline V gene (reference sequence). This CDR3 has 15 residues. Here the CDR3 reads CASRTAGDGLYGYTF.

This sequence joins TRBV6-1 and TRBJ1-2. From germline, CDR1 is MNHNS and CDR2 SASEGT. This CDR3 has 13 residues. The CDR3 is CASGFSGLYGYTF.

V and J are TRBV15 and TRBJ2-2. The CDR3 length is 15 residues. CDR1 is LNHNV, CDR2 YYDKDF, per germline (reference sequence). CDR3 sequence reads: CATSRDLSNTGEPFF. Drawing the rest from reference TRBV15 and TRBJ2-2, the complete variable domain is DAMVIQNPRYQVTQFGKPVTLSCSQTLNHNVMYWYQQKSSQAPKLLFHYYDKDFNNEADTPDNFQSRRPNTSFCFLDIRSPGLGDTAMYLCATSRDLSNTGEPFFGEGSRLTVL.

The chain recombines TRBV5-4 with TRBJ2-7; without DNA, the TCRdb call of TRBD2 cannot be checked. Looked up from germline, CDR1 is SGHNT and CDR2 is YYREEE (reference sequence). The CDR3 has 14 amino acids. The CDR3 sequence is CASSLGLEAYEQYF.

J is TRBJ2-7 and V is TRBV4-3; with no DNA, the TCRdb D assignment of TRBD1 cannot be verified. There are 15 residues in the CDR3. Germline values: CDR1 LGHNA, CDR2 YSLEER. The CDR3 sequence: CASSQVTGSSYEQYF.

The J gene is TRBJ2-1, the V gene TRBV7-6; TCRdb gives TRBD2 as the D gene, but with no DNA this cannot be confirmed. From germline, CDR1 is SGHVS and CDR2 FNYEAQ. This CDR3 has 16 residues. The CDR3 region is CASSNRLAGEWNEQFF.

V is TRBV7-3 and J is TRBJ2-1. The CDR3 loop spans 13 amino acids. CDR1 and CDR2 (germline): SGHTA, FQGTGA. The chain's CDR3 is CASSLAEVGGQFF.

The chain is built from TRBV6-1 and TRBJ2-4; the D call of TRBD1 rests on TCRdb alone, since no DNA is present to check it. The CDR3 is made up of 15 amino acids. CDR1 MNHNS and CDR2 SASEGT come from the germline V gene. The chain's CDR3 is CASSQDRVAKNIQYF.

The chain joins TRBV20-1 to TRBJ2-1; there is no DNA to check the TCRdb D call of TRBD1. Germline V gives CDR1 DFQATT, CDR2 SNEGSKA (reference sequence). The CDR3 totals 15 residues. The CDR3 loop is CSAKKQGSGRNEQFF.

The chain is built from TRBV29-1 and TRBJ1-2; TCRdb indicates TRBD1, and absent DNA this call remains unverified. The CDR3 sequence is 15 residues long. The germline gives CDR1 SQVTM, CDR2 ANQGSEA. The CDR3 loop is CSVLTGGAAGFGYTF.

The chain carries TRBV7-2 and TRBJ1-2; TCRdb gives TRBD1 as the D gene, but with no DNA this cannot be confirmed. The CDR3 sequence is 18 residues long. CDR1 is SGHTA and CDR2 is FQGNSA in the germline V gene. The CDR3 loop is CASSLRVTPGPFNYGYTF.

The chain uses TRBV19 and TRBJ2-1; TCRdb indicates TRBD2, and absent DNA this call remains unverified. The CDR3 covers 14 residues. Germline-derived CDR1 and CDR2 are LNHDA and SQIVND (reference sequence). This chain's CDR3 is CATGTSGSYNEQFF.

The CDR3 sequence is CASSLSQGLNTEAFF. The chain uses TRBV7-2 and TRBJ1-1; TCRdb's D call of TRBD1 is untestable without DNA. CDR1 is SGHTA, CDR2 FQGNSA, per germline. The CDR3 length is 15 residues.

The genes are TRBV20-1 and TRBJ2-2; the D call from TCRdb, TRBD2, cannot be confirmed without DNA. Looked up from germline, CDR1 is DFQATT and CDR2 is SNEGSKA (reference sequence). The CDR3 extends over 15 amino acids. This CDR3 reads CSARLGGPNTGELFF.

The chain combines TRBV20-1 with TRBJ2-1. The CDR3 is 15 amino acids. CDR1 is DFQATT, CDR2 SNEGSKA, per germline (reference sequence). The CDR3: CSASESVSSYNEQFF.

This sequence joins TRBV6-2 or TRBV6-3 and TRBJ2-1; the TRBD2 assignment by TCRdb is unverifiable without DNA. The germline CDR1 and CDR2 sequences are MNHEY and SVGEGT. The CDR3 has 15 residues. The CDR3 sequence: CASALGLAGGYEQFF.

The J gene is TRBJ2-3, the V gene TRBV20-1; there is no DNA to check the TCRdb D call of TRBD2. The CDR3 runs to 15 residues. From germline, CDR1 is DFQATT and CDR2 SNEGSKA (reference sequence). The CDR3 region is CSASGRSASTDTQYF.

The genes are TRBV6-1 and TRBJ1-1. CDR1 is MNHNS and CDR2 is SASEGT in the germline V gene. The CDR3 covers 14 residues. The CDR3 is CASSRTPMNTEAFF.

V gene TRBV16 combines with J gene TRBJ1-5; TCRdb gives TRBD1 as the D gene, but with no DNA this cannot be confirmed. The CDR3 is 13 residues long. CDR1 and CDR2 (germline): KGHSY, FQNENV. CDR3 region: CASSQQGDQPQHF.

The CDR3 loop reads CASSPLAGGPGETQYF. This chain connects TRBV27 to TRBJ2-5; as DNA is missing, the TRBD2 call by TCRdb cannot be tested. CDR3 length equals 16 residues. CDR1 is MNHEY, CDR2 SMNVEV, per germline (reference sequence).

This sequence joins TRBV9 and TRBJ2-1; TCRdb reports TRBD1, a call that lacks DNA to check it against. Per germline, CDR1 SGDLS and CDR2 YYNGEE. The CDR3 extends over 15 amino acids. The CDR3 is CASSAPPGGRDEQFF.

This rearrangement joins TRBV12-3 or TRBV12-4 to TRBJ2-3. This CDR3 region has 12 residues. CDR3 amino acids: CASSWGSDTQYF.

V is TRBV5-1 and J is TRBJ1-4; the TCRdb D gene call, TRBD1, has no DNA to confirm it. Germline lookup yields CDR1 SGHRS and CDR2 YFSETQ. The CDR3 sequence is 14 residues long. The CDR3: CASSFGDRDEKLFF.

The chain's CDR3 is CASSLAPREPQHF. The V gene is TRBV5-6, the J gene TRBJ1-5; TCRdb outputs TRBD1, but without DNA this stays unchecked. The CDR3 is made up of 13 amino acids. CDR1 and CDR2 from the germline V gene are SGHDT and YYEEEE.